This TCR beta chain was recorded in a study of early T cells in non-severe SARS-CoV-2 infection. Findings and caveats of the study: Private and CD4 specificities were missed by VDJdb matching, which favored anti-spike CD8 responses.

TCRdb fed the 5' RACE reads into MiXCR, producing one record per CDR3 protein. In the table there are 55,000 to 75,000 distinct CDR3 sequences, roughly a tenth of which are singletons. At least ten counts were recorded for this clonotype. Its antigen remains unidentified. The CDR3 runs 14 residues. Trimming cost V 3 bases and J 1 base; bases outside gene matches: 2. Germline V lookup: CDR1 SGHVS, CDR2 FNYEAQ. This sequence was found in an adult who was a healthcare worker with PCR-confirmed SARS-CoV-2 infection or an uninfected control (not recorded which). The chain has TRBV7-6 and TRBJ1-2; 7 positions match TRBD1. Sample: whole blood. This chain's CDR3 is CASSFGTDNYGYTF. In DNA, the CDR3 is TGTGCCAGCAGCTTCGGGACAGATAACTATGGCTACACCTTC.